The clone carrying this TCR beta chain was observed many times. Its specificity is unknown. Unmatched junction bases numbered 2, after V lost 2 bases and J lost 6 bases. There are 13 residues in the CDR3. Germline V gene sequence: CDR1 LGHNA, CDR2 YNFKEQ. This sample is part of a study of T cells in Graves' hyperthyroidism and ophthalmopathy. General study points: Also found in blood were most expanded thyroid clonotypes above 0.001. Ophthalmopathy was separated from stable hyperthyroidism by a 13 V-J model.

Participants, patients aged 18 to 65, had newly diagnosed hyperthyroidism with a duration under 2 months. Amplified TCR beta CDR3 regions derived from RNA transcripts. HTBI primers were employed in a first-round RT-PCR of the TCR CDR3. TCRdb fed the multiplex PCR reads into MiXCR, producing one record per CDR3 protein. The repertoire consists of approximately 380,000 distinct CDR3 sequences, with 15% to 20% occurring once and the leading ten covering roughly 3.5%. The chain uses TRBV4-2 and TRBJ2-7; TRBD2 agrees at 9 bases. Sequencing was performed on blood. The sequence came from a young woman with Graves' hyperthyroidism. CDR3 sequence: CASSQSTSGEQYF. CDR3 sequence (DNA): TGTGCCAGCAGCCAATCGACTAGCGGCGAGCAGTACTTC.